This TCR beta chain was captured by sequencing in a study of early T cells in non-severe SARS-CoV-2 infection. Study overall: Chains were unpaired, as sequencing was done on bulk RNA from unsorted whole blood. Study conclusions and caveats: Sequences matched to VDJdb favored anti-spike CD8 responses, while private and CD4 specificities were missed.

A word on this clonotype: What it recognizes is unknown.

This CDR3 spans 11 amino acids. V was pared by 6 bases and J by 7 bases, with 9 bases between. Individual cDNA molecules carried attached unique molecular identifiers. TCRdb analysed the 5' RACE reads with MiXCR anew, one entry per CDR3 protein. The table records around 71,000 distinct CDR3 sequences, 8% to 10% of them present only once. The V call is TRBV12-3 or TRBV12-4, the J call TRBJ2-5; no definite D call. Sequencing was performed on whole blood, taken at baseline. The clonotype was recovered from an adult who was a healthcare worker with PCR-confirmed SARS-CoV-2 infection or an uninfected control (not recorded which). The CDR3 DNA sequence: TGTGCCAGCAGAAGTGAAGGGACCCAGTACTTC. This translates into CASRSEGTQYF.